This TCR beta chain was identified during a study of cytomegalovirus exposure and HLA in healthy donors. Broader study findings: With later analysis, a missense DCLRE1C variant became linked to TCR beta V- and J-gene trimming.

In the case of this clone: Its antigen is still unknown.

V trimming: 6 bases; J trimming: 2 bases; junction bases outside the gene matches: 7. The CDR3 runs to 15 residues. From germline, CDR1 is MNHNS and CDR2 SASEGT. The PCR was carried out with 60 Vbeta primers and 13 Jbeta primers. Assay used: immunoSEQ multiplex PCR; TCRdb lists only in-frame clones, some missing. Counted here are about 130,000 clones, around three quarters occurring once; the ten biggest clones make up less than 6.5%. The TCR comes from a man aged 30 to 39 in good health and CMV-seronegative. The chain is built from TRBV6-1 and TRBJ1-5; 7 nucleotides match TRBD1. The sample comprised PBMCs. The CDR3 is CASREQGSRNQPQHF. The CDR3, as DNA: TGTGCCAGCAGGGAACAGGGGTCTCGCAATCAGCCCCAGCATTTT.